One sample yielded the 14 T cell receptor beta chains listed below, sequenced in a study of T cell therapy after organ transplantation (dated by TCRdb to between 2018 and 2021). The library was generated by the immunoSEQ multiplex PCR assay. TCRdb holds this immuneACCESS table with in-frame rearrangements only. Some clones are missing; in checked studies, unresolved V genes explain under half, and the rest has no known cause. The sample records about 1,500 clones, 55% to 75% of which are singletons. The top ten constitute 50% to 65% of the sample. Sample time point, as interpreted from the label and publication: 20-29 weeks after completion of therapy. Which antigens these TCRs recognize remains unknown. The input for sequencing was CD8+ T cells from blood, taken after autologous CMV-specific T cell therapy. All receptors derive from a human patient who had received a solid organ transplant and had CMV disease. After a transplant, the graft donor may have provided part of the T cells.

The genes are TRBV6-6 and TRBJ2-7, with TRBD2 matching over 8 bases. The CDR3 covers 16 residues. Germline assignment: CDR1 MNHNY and CDR2 SVGAGI (reference sequence). V shed 2 bases and J 4 bases; nucleotides not matched to a gene: 10. The CDR3 sequence: CASSYGSPGGRYEQYF. The CDR3 DNA reads as TGTGCCAGCAGTTACGGATCTCCGGGGGGGCGGTACGAGCAGTACTTC.

The chain joins TRBV28 to TRBJ1-2; D is ambiguous. The CDR3 is 14 residues long. In germline, CDR1 is MDHEN, CDR2 SYDVKM. Trimming left V 6 bases short and J 7 bases short, with 18 bases between. For the CDR3, the DNA is TGTGCCAGCAGCAACCCGTCCCACTCCGGTGGCTACACCTTC. Translation gives CASSNPSHSGGYTF.

V is TRBV7-6 and J is TRBJ2-3, with 7 nucleotides matching TRBD2. J was trimmed by 1 base and V by 5 bases; bases with no gene match: 9. This CDR3 has 16 amino acids. Looked up from germline, CDR1 is SGHVS and CDR2 is FNYEAQ. CDR3 nucleotides: TGTGCCAGCAGCCCAACAGGACTAGTTGGCACAGATACGCAGTATTTT. It codes for CASSPTGLVGTDTQYF.

This clone has more than one count but fewer than ten. J is TRBJ2-2 and V is TRBV7-8; TRBD2 is a possible D gene (6 bases). Trimming removed 5 bases at V and 3 bases at J, with 10 bases between. Germline V gene sequence: CDR1 SGHVS, CDR2 FQNEAQ. This CDR3 has 14 amino acids. This CDR3 is CASSNRDYTGELFF. The CDR3 DNA reads TGTGCCAGCAGCAACCGGGACTACACCGGGGAGCTGTTTTTT. Full variable domain (missing parts from reference TRBV7-8 and TRBJ2-2): GAGVSQSPRYKVAKRGQDVALRCDPISGHVSLFWYQQALGQGPEFLTYFQNEAQLDKSGLPSDRFFAERPEGSVSTLKIQRTQQEDSAVYLCASSNRDYTGELFFGEGSRLTVL.

The V call is TRBV7-4, the J call TRBJ2-1; 8 nucleotides line up with TRBD2. The CDR3 contains 17 residues. The germline CDR1 and CDR2 sequences are SGHVT and SQSDAQ. Trimming cost V 1 base and J 7 bases; bases outside gene matches: 12. The CDR3 DNA reads as TGTGCCAGCAGCTTAGTTGGGTCCGGGACTAGGAGGAATGAGCAGTTCTTC. Translated, it gives CASSLVGSGTRRNEQFF.

V is TRBV4-1 and J is TRBJ2-7; D remains unclear. Germline loops: CDR1 MGHRA, CDR2 YSYEKL. V was cut by 2 bases and J by 0 bases, with 14 bases left in between. CDR3 length: 16 residues. CDR3 sequence reads: CASSQLLEPSSYEQYF. DNA for the CDR3: TGCGCCAGCAGCCAATTGCTAGAGCCAAGCTCCTACGAGCAGTACTTC.

This clone was found once. The limits of the CDR3 on the DNA are not certain, so only TCRdb's listed CDR3 is given. This sequence joins TRBV27 and TRBJ2-1. CDR1 MNHEY and CDR2 SMNVEV come from the germline V gene (reference sequence). The CDR3 is made up of 14 amino acids, end residues included. CDR3 sequence: CASSSSMAYNEQFF.

In its sample, this clone was seen a few times. In nucleotides, the CDR3 is TGTGCCAGCAGCTTGGGGGGACAGGGGAACGAGCAGTACTTC. Translated: CASSLGGQGNEQYF. V and J are TRBV5-4 and TRBJ2-7; TRBD1 matches 10 bases. CDR3 length: 14 residues. Germline V gene data show CDR1 as SGHNT and CDR2 as YYREEE (reference sequence). The ends lost 0 bases at V and 5 bases at J; junction bases unmatched: 2.

A single count supports this clone. V gene TRBV10-3 combines with J gene TRBJ2-5; D possibly uses TRBD1 or TRBD2 (6 bases each). Trimming shortened V by 0 bases and J by 3 bases, and 11 bases separated the two germline ends. The V gene's germline CDR1 is ENHRY and CDR2 SYGVKD. The CDR3 is 15 residues long. CDR3 bases: TGTGCCATCAGTGAGTCGGGGGGCGCGGAAGAGACCCAGTACTTC. Translation: CAISESGGAEETQYF.

In this sample, this clone is large. The chain uses TRBV19 and TRBJ1-1; D possibly corresponds to TRBD1 (5 bases). The V end lost 6 bases, the J end lost 5 bases, and 10 bases lay between the germline ends. Looked up from germline, CDR1 is LNHDA and CDR2 is SQIVND (reference sequence). The CDR3 covers 12 residues. CDR3 amino acids: CASRSGGTEAFF. The CDR3 nucleotides are TGTGCCAGTAGATCGGGGGGAACTGAAGCTTTCTTT.

The chain uses TRBV6-5 and TRBJ2-7; perhaps D is TRBD1 or TRBD2 (5 bases each). CDR1 is MNHEY, CDR2 SVGAGI, per germline. This CDR3 has 13 residues. The V gene lost 0 bases and the J gene lost 5 bases, with 8 bases spanning the gap. CDR3 region: CASSYSRGDEQYF. CDR3 sequence (DNA): TGTGCCAGCAGTTACTCGCGAGGGGACGAGCAGTACTTC.

The chain couples TRBV2 to TRBJ1-4, with D unresolved. Germline CDR1 and CDR2: SNHLY and FYNNEI. The CDR3 is 14 residues long. Trimming pared 8 bases from V and 3 bases from J, leaving 13 bases between. The chain's CDR3 is CASWGLWSNEKLFF. The CDR3 nucleotides are TGTGCCAGCTGGGGTCTATGGTCTAATGAAAAACTGTTTTTT.

The genes are TRBV6-1 and TRBJ1-3; D call uncertain. The CDR3 is 10 amino acids. Trimming removed 11 bases at V and 2 bases at J, with 4 bases between. CDR1 and CDR2 (germline): MNHNS, SASEGT. The CDR3: CAAAGNTIYF. The CDR3 DNA sequence: TGTGCCGCTGCTGGAAACACCATATATTTT.

This chain joins TRBV27 and TRBJ1-5; the D is unclear. V shed 2 bases and J shed 6 bases, with 8 bases lying between them. This CDR3 has 13 residues. From germline, CDR1 is MNHEY and CDR2 SMNVEV (reference sequence). CDR3 nucleotide sequence: TGTGCCAGCAGTTTAGGGGTAGGTCAGCCCCAGCATTTT. It specifies CASSLGVGQPQHF.